A single sample gave rise to the 32 T cell receptor beta chains below, sequenced in a study of shared clonotypes between healthy human individuals. Sequencing used immunoSEQ multiplex PCR; TCRdb keeps in-frame clones, though not all of them. The sample has 2,500,000 or so clones; approximately 92% are singletons. The sample taken for sequencing was naive CD4+ T cells sorted from blood. Subset described: CD45RA+ positively selected. The source of these receptors is a man aged 18 to 30 in good health.

The CDR3 sequence is CASSPPWLNTEAFF. The CDR3 region has the DNA TGTGCCAGCAGTCCTCCCTGGCTGAACACTGAAGCTTTCTTT. This chain uses TRBV28 with TRBJ1-1; D call uncertain. Trimming pared 5 bases from V and 0 bases from J, leaving 10 bases between. The germline V gene encodes CDR1 MDHEN and CDR2 SYDVKM. The CDR3 sequence is 14 residues long.

This sequence joins TRBV2 and TRBJ2-1; 7 nucleotides align to TRBD2. V lost 8 bases, J lost 5 bases, and 12 bases stayed unmatched. The CDR3 totals 15 residues. Per the germline V gene, CDR1 is SNHLY and CDR2 is FYNNEI. The CDR3 sequence is CASVPGQRDHNEQFF. As DNA, the CDR3 is TGTGCCAGCGTACCCGGTCAGCGGGACCACAATGAGCAGTTCTTC.

V usage is TRBV5-5 and J usage is TRBJ2-2; 13 nucleotides line up with TRBD2. With 4 bases clipped from V and 0 bases from J, the junction kept 3 bases outside the gene matches. The CDR3 runs to 17 residues. Germline lookup yields CDR1 SGHKS and CDR2 YYEKEE (reference sequence). The CDR3 region has the DNA TGTGCCAGCAGCCGACTAGCGGGGGGCCCGAACACCGGGGAGCTGTTTTTT. It encodes CASSRLAGGPNTGELFF.

Here the CDR3 DNA reads TGTGCCAGCAGTGAAGGGGGGGGTTCTTATCAGCCCCAGCATTTT. Encoded protein: CASSEGGGSYQPQHF. The chain has TRBV6-1 and TRBJ1-5; a weak D match, TRBD1 (5 bases). Germline CDR1 is MNHNS and CDR2 is SASEGT. The germline V and J ends were trimmed by 1 base and 5 bases, with 12 bases remaining between them. This CDR3 has 15 residues.

Remarks on this clone: No conserved phenylalanine or tryptophan is present at the end of the CDR3, so a read error is the likely explanation. This CDR3 reads CSVARGSYEQYL. The CDR3 coding sequence is TGCAGCGTTGCAAGAGGAAGCTACGAGCAGTACCTC. This chain uses TRBV29-1 with TRBJ2-7, with unresolved D. Trimming shortened V by 4 bases and J by 3 bases, and 10 bases separated the two germline ends. Germline CDR1 reads SQVTM; CDR2 reads ANQGSEA. The CDR3 has 12 amino acids.

The chain employs TRBV10-2 and TRBJ1-1, with D maybe TRBD1 (5 bases). Trimming cost V 6 bases and J 1 base, with 15 bases left between them. The CDR3 loop spans 15 amino acids. Germline CDR1 reads WSHSY; CDR2 reads SAAADI. This CDR3 is CASSVQGRKNTEAFF. CDR3 nucleotides: TGCGCCAGCAGCGTTCAGGGACGGAAGAACACTGAAGCTTTCTTT.

The chain uses TRBV19 and TRBJ2-5, with TRBD1 as a possible D gene (6 bases). The CDR3 loop spans 14 amino acids. V lost 8 bases to trimming and J lost 3 bases, with 16 bases between them. Germline V gene data show CDR1 as LNHDA and CDR2 as SQIVND (reference sequence). CDR3 bases: TGTGCCAGTTCAACAGGGCTGGGGAAAGAGACCCAGTACTTC. It translates to CASSTGLGKETQYF.

A word on this clone: The same CDR3 arises from other DNA sequences in this sample as well. The rearrangement links TRBV5-1 to TRBJ2-7; 12 positions agree with TRBD2. V was pared by 4 bases and J by 4 bases, with 3 bases of the junction left unmatched. Germline loops: CDR1 SGHRS, CDR2 YFSETQ. This CDR3 is built from 14 residues. For the CDR3, the DNA is TGCGCCAGCAGCGTAGGACTAGCGGGGTACGAGCAGTACTTC. This codes for CASSVGLAGYEQYF.

The table lists this clone with a count of one. The rearrangement uses TRBV30 and TRBJ2-6; D uncertain. V was shortened by 5 bases and J by 4 bases, with 21 bases between the two germline ends. This CDR3 spans 17 amino acids. Germline V gene lookup returns CDR1 GTSNPN and CDR2 SVGIG (reference sequence). The CDR3 protein is CAWGKSGLTVGANVLTF. The CDR3 nucleotides read TGTGCCTGGGGTAAATCCGGGCTCACTGTAGGGGCCAACGTCCTGACTTTC.

The J gene is TRBJ2-7, the V gene TRBV11-2, with D possibly matching TRBD1 (5 bases). Germline CDR1 SGHAT, CDR2 FQNNGV. This CDR3 contains 15 residues. The V end was cut by 0 bases, the J end by 2 bases, with 11 bases between. The CDR3 nucleotides read TGTGCCAGCAGCTTAGATTTGGGCAGGGCCTACGAGCAGTACTTC. Its protein product is CASSLDLGRAYEQYF.

This chain joins TRBV5-6 and TRBJ2-1; TRBD2 matches 8 bases. Germline V CDR1 and CDR2: SGHDT, YYEEEE. The CDR3 is 15 amino acids. The V and J ends lost 0 bases and 6 bases, in that order; junction bases with no gene match: 5. CDR3 nucleotide sequence: TGTGCCAGCAGCTTGGGACTAAGCGGGAGCAATGAGCAGTTCTTC. It specifies CASSLGLSGSNEQFF.

The chain uses TRBV5-1 and TRBJ2-2; TRBD1 might be the D (5 bases). Germline CDR1 and CDR2: SGHRS and YFSETQ. The CDR3 sequence is 13 residues long. The V end was cut by 5 bases, the J end by 3 bases, with 8 bases between. DNA for the CDR3: TGCGCCAGCAGTGACAGCTACACCGGGGAGCTGTTTTTT. Protein sequence: CASSDSYTGELFF. Drawing the rest from reference TRBV5-1 and TRBJ2-2, the complete variable domain is KAGVTQTPRYLIKTRGQQVTLSCSPISGHRSVSWYQQTPGQGLQFLFEYFSETQRNKGNFPGRFSGRQFSNSRSEMNVSTLELGDSALYLCASSDSYTGELFFGEGSRLTVL.

As to this clone: Other DNA sequences within the sample encode an identical CDR3. This sequence joins TRBV18 and TRBJ1-3; D gene uncertain. Germline CDR1 and CDR2: KGHSH and LQKENI. V shed 0 bases and J shed 0 bases, with 3 bases lying between them. The CDR3 runs 14 residues. CDR3 sequence reads: CASSPPASGNTIYF. The CDR3 DNA is TGTGCCAGCTCACCACCGGCCTCTGGAAACACCATATATTTT.

The gene calls are TRBV19 and TRBJ2-4; unclear D gene. Between the trimmed V and J ends, which lost 3 bases and 5 bases, there was a span of 5 bases. Germline lookup yields CDR1 LNHDA and CDR2 SQIVND (reference sequence). The CDR3 covers 12 residues. CDR3 bases: TGTGCCAGTAGTATTCGAGAAAACATTCAGTACTTC. It encodes CASSIRENIQYF. The whole variable domain, remainder taken from reference TRBV19 and TRBJ2-4, is DGGITQSPKYLFRKEGQNVTLSCEQNLNHDAMYWYRQDPGQGLRLIYYSQIVNDFQKGDIAEGYSVSREKKESFPLTVTSAQKNPTAFYLCASSIRENIQYFGAGTRLSVL.

The V call is TRBV6-4, the J call TRBJ2-3; 8 nucleotides agree with TRBD1. From germline, CDR1 is MRHNA and CDR2 SNTAGT. CDR3 length: 15 residues. V lost 6 bases, J lost 1 base, and 6 bases stayed unmatched. CDR3 DNA: TGTGCCAGCAGAAGACAGGGGTCCGGCACAGATACGCAGTATTTT. Amino acid sequence: CASRRQGSGTDTQYF.

This sequence joins TRBV28 and TRBJ2-2, with a possible D match to TRBD2 (5 bases). Germline CDR1 reads MDHEN; CDR2 reads SYDVKM. The CDR3 extends over 14 amino acids. The ends were cut back, 3 bases at V and 5 bases at J, with 10 bases in the middle. Here the CDR3 DNA reads TGTGCCAGCAGTTTTGGTCTAGCTACCGGGGAGCTGTTTTTT. It is translated as CASSFGLATGELFF.

The V call is TRBV9, the J call TRBJ2-3; TRBD2 matches 12 bases. Germline V gene data show CDR1 as SGDLS and CDR2 as YYNGEE. CDR3 size: 17 residues. Trimming cost V 2 bases and J 0 bases; bases outside gene matches: 4. CDR3 protein: CASSVTTSGGSTDTQYF. The DNA of the CDR3 is TGTGCCAGCAGCGTGACGACTAGCGGGGGAAGCACAGATACGCAGTATTTT. Supplemented by reference TRBV9 and TRBJ2-3, the full variable domain reads DSGVTQTPKHLITATGQRVTLRCSPRSGDLSVYWYQQSLDQGLQFLIQYYNGEERAKGNILERFSAQQFPDLHSELNLSSLELGDSALYFCASSVTTSGGSTDTQYFGPGTRLTVL.

The V gene is TRBV5-4, the J gene TRBJ2-3, with 10 bases matching TRBD2. Germline-derived CDR1 and CDR2 are SGHNT and YYREEE (reference sequence). CDR3 length: 16 residues. With 2 bases clipped from V and 1 base from J, the junction kept 4 bases outside the gene matches. CDR3 DNA: TGTGCCAGCAGCTTCGGAGCGGGGGGGGGCACAGATACGCAGTATTTT. Residues: CASSFGAGGGTDTQYF.

The rearrangement joins TRBV5-1 to TRBJ2-7, with a possible D match to TRBD2 (6 bases). This CDR3 has 15 amino acids. Trimming stripped 2 bases from V and 2 bases from J, with 14 bases between. The V gene's germline CDR1 is SGHRS and CDR2 YFSETQ. CDR3 bases: TGCGCCAGCAGCTTCGACGGGAGTGGAACCTACGAGCAGTACTTC. This translates into CASSFDGSGTYEQYF. The variable domain in full, completed from reference TRBV5-1 and TRBJ2-7, reads KAGVTQTPRYLIKTRGQQVTLSCSPISGHRSVSWYQQTPGQGLQFLFEYFSETQRNKGNFPGRFSGRQFSNSRSEMNVSTLELGDSALYLCASSFDGSGTYEQYFGPGTRLTVT.

This sequence joins TRBV19 and TRBJ2-7; D is undetermined. This CDR3 has 14 residues. V gave up 4 bases and J gave up 2 bases, with 12 bases separating them. CDR1 is LNHDA, CDR2 SQIVND, per germline (reference sequence). CDR3 loop: CASSTDGATYEQYF. CDR3 DNA sequence: TGTGCCAGTAGTACGGACGGAGCGACCTACGAGCAGTACTTC.

V usage is TRBV30 and J usage is TRBJ2-1, with D maybe TRBD2 (5 bases). The CDR3 has 12 amino acids. Trimming took off 2 bases at V and 9 bases at J, with 11 bases between the two ends. Germline CDR1 GTSNPN, CDR2 SVGIG (reference sequence). The CDR3 is CAWSTTSSEQFF. The CDR3 DNA reads as TGTGCCTGGAGTACTACTAGTAGTGAGCAGTTCTTC.

The CDR3 DNA reads TGTGCCAGCAGTGAACCGTACAGGGAAAATCAGCCCCAGCATTTT. Its protein product is CASSEPYRENQPQHF. V and J are TRBV6-1 and TRBJ1-5, with D maybe TRBD1 (6 bases). There are 15 residues in the CDR3. Germline V gene lookup returns CDR1 MNHNS and CDR2 SASEGT. The V end lost 2 bases, the J end lost 4 bases, and 12 bases lay between the germline ends.

Concerning this clone: A much larger clone differs from this one at a single base, so this may be a read error. The V and J genes are TRBV5-8 and TRBJ2-2; no definite D call. The germline V gene encodes CDR1 SGHTS and CDR2 YDEGEE. This CDR3 contains 12 residues. V dropped 2 bases and J dropped 5 bases, with 4 bases sitting between them. The chain's CDR3 is CASSFWTGELFF. For the CDR3, the DNA is TGTGCCAGCAGCTTCTGGACCGGGGAGCTGTTTTTT.

The chain combines TRBV9 with TRBJ1-6; D possibly corresponds to TRBD1 (5 bases). CDR1 and CDR2 from the germline V gene are SGDLS and YYNGEE. V gave up 0 bases and J gave up 4 bases, with 8 bases separating them. There are 15 residues in the CDR3. The CDR3 is CASSVGGDYNSPLHF. As DNA, the CDR3 is TGTGCCAGCAGCGTAGGAGGGGATTATAATTCACCCCTCCACTTT.

The chain uses TRBV5-4 and TRBJ2-7; 7 bases align to TRBD1. The germline CDR1 and CDR2 sequences are SGHNT and YYREEE (reference sequence). The CDR3 runs to 15 residues. Trimming took 3 bases from V and 2 from J; bases not matched to a gene: 8. The CDR3 protein is CASSSKRQGPYEQYF. CDR3 in DNA: TGTGCCAGCAGCTCCAAAAGACAGGGTCCCTACGAGCAGTACTTC. Looking up the rest from reference TRBV5-4 and TRBJ2-7 gives the full variable domain: ETGVTQSPTHLIKTRGQQVTLRCSSQSGHNTVSWYQQALGQGPQFIFQYYREEENGRGNFPPRFSGLQFPNYSSELNVNALELDDSALYLCASSSKRQGPYEQYFGPGTRLTVT.

Details on this clone: The sample contains more than one DNA sequence encoding this CDR3. The chain joins TRBV28 to TRBJ1-6; 11 bases fit TRBD1. CDR3 size: 15 residues. Germline assignment: CDR1 MDHEN and CDR2 SYDVKM. The J segment lost 9 bases and the V segment lost 4 bases, leaving 5 bases of the junction unmatched. The CDR3 coding sequence is TGTGCCAGCAGTTCCCCCGGGACAGGGGGTTCACCCCTCCACTTT. It specifies CASSSPGTGGSPLHF.

The V gene is TRBV7-2, the J gene TRBJ2-6; either TRBD1 or TRBD2 may fit D (5 bases each). The V end was cut by 8 bases, the J end by 4 bases, with 15 bases between. The CDR3 totals 15 residues. The germline V gene has CDR1 SGHTA and CDR2 FQGNSA. CDR3 residues: CASSLHGDGANVLTF. The CDR3 coding sequence is TGTGCCAGCTCTCTCCACGGGGACGGGGCCAACGTCCTGACTTTC. The whole variable domain, filled in from reference TRBV7-2 and TRBJ2-6, reads GAGVSQSPSNKVTEKGKDVELRCDPISGHTALYWYRQSLGQGLEFLIYFQGNSAPDKSGLPSDRFSAERTGGSVSTLTIQRTQQEDSAVYLCASSLHGDGANVLTFGAGSRLTVL.

The count of this clone is one. V usage is TRBV7-2 and J usage is TRBJ1-1; D unclear. Trimming pared 0 bases from V and 0 bases from J, leaving 8 bases between. CDR1 and CDR2 (germline): SGHTA, FQGNSA. This CDR3 has 15 amino acids. The CDR3 nucleotides are TGTGCCAGCAGCTTAGCGAAGATATTGAACACTGAAGCTTTCTTT. Its translation: CASSLAKILNTEAFF.

Points on this clone: Other DNA variants within this sample encode the same CDR3. The chain couples TRBV5-6 to TRBJ2-2; D perhaps matches TRBD2 (5 bases). Germline V gene lookup returns CDR1 SGHDT and CDR2 YYEEEE. Between the trimmed V and J ends, which lost 4 bases and 1 base, there was a span of 11 bases. CDR3 size: 15 residues. The CDR3 reads CASSPNRGNTGELFF. In DNA, the CDR3 is TGTGCCAGCAGCCCAAATCGGGGGAACACCGGGGAGCTGTTTTTT.

This clone was recorded once. Here the CDR3 DNA reads TGTGCCAGCAGCCAGGGAACTCGAGAGACCCAGTACTTC. Translating it yields CASSQGTRETQYF. The chain employs TRBV16 and TRBJ2-5, with D unresolved. The CDR3 length is 13 residues. The germline V gene encodes CDR1 KGHSY and CDR2 FQNENV. The ends were cut back, 3 bases at V and 4 bases at J, with 9 bases in the middle.

The chain joins TRBV28 to TRBJ2-3; D remains unclear. V was clipped by 5 bases and J by 1 base, with 10 bases between them. Germline CDR1 is MDHEN and CDR2 is SYDVKM. The CDR3 length is 14 residues. CDR3 coding DNA: TGTGCCAGCAGTCCGGCCACGGGCACAGATACGCAGTATTTT. Translating it yields CASSPATGTDTQYF.

J is TRBJ2-2 and V is TRBV25-1; 15 nucleotides align to TRBD2. The CDR3 totals 17 residues. The germline V gene has CDR1 MGHDK and CDR2 SYGVNS. V dropped 5 bases and J dropped 7; count of bases not matched to a gene: 8. The CDR3 is CASSSGLAGGPSGELFF. The CDR3 nucleotides are TGTGCCAGCAGTTCCGGACTAGCGGGAGGGCCGAGCGGGGAGCTGTTTTTT.